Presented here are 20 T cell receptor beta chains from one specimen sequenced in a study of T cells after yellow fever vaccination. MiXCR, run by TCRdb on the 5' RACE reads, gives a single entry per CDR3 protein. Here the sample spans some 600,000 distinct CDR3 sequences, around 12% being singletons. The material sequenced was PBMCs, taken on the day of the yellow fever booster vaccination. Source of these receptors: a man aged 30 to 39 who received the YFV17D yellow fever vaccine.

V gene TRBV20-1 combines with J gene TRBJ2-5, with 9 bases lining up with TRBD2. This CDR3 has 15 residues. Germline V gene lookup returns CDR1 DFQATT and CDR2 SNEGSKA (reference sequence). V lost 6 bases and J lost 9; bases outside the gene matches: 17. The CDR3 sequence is CSAPPAGGGSVPQYF. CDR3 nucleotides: TGCAGTGCGCCCCCAGCGGGAGGCGGTTCAGTTCCCCAGTACTTC.

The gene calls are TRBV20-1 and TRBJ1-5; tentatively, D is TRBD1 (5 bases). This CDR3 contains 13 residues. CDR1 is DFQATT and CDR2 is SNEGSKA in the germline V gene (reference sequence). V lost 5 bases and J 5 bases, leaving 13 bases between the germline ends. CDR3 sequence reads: CSAPGRGHQPQHF. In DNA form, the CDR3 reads TGCAGTGCTCCCGGGAGGGGCCATCAGCCCCAGCATTTT.

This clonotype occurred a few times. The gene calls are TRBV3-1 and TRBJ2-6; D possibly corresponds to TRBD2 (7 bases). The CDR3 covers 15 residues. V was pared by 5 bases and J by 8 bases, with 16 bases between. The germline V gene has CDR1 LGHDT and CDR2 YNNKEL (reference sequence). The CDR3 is CASSGGGAVSNVLTF. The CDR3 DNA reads TGTGCCAGCAGCGGAGGGGGGGCGGTTTCCAACGTCCTGACTTTC.

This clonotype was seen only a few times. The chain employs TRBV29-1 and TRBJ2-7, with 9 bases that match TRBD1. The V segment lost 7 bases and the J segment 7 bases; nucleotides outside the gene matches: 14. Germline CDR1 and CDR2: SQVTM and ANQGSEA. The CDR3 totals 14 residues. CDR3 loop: CSASPGQGVGEQYF. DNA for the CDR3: TGCAGCGCTAGTCCGGGACAGGGAGTTGGGGAGCAGTACTTC.

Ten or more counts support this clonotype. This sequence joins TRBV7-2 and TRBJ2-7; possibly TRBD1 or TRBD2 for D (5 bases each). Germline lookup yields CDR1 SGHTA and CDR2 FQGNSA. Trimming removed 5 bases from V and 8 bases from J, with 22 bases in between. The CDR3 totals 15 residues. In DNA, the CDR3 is TGTGCCAGCAGCCAAACCGGGACGGATCTTATCAAGCAGTACTTC. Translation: CASSQTGTDLIKQYF.

CDR3 sequence reads: CAGKTRNTGELFF. The DNA for the CDR3 is TGTGCCGGGAAGACAAGGAACACCGGGGAGCTGTTTTTT. The chain links TRBV12-3 or TRBV12-4 to TRBJ2-2, with D hard to call. V was pared by 11 bases and J by 1 base, with 11 bases between. The CDR3 has 13 residues.

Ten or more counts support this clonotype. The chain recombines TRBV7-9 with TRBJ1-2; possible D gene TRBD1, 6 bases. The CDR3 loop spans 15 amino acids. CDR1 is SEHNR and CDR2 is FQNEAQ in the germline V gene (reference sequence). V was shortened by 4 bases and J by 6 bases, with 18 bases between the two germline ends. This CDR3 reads CASSSTHREWDGYTF. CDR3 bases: TGTGCCAGCAGCTCAACTCACAGGGAATGGGATGGCTACACCTTC.

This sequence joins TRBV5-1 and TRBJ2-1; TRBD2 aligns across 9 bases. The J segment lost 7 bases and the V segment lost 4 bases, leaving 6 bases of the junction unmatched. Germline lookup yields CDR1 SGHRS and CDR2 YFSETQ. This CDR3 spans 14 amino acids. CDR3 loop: CASSLALAGNEQFF. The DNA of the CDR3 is TGCGCCAGCAGCCTTGCGCTAGCGGGAAATGAGCAGTTCTTC.

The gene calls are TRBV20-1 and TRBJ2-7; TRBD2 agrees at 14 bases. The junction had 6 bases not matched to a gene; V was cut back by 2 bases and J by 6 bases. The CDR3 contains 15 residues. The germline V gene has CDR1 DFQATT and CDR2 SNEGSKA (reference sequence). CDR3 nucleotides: TGCAGTGCTAGATCCCGACTAGCGGGAGGGTCCGAGCAGTACTTC. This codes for CSARSRLAGGSEQYF.

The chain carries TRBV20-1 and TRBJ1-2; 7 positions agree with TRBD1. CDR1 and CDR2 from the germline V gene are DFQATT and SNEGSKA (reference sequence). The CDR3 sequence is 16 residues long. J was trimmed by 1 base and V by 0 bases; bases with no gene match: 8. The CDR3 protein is CSAREGDRKFNYGYTF. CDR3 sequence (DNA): TGCAGTGCTAGAGAGGGGGACAGAAAGTTTAACTATGGCTACACCTTC.

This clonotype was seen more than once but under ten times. The CDR3, as DNA: TGCAGTGCTCAAGGGGGGACCTCCTACAATGAGCAGTTCTTC. Translating it yields CSAQGGTSYNEQFF. The chain employs TRBV20-1 and TRBJ2-1; D assignment may be TRBD1 or TRBD2 (6 bases each). V was pared by 5 bases and J by 0 bases, with 11 bases between. CDR1 is DFQATT, CDR2 SNEGSKA, per germline (reference sequence). CDR3 length: 14 residues.

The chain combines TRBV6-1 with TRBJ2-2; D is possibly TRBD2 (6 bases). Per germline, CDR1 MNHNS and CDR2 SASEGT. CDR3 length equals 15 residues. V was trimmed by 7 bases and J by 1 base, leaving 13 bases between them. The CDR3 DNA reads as TGTGCCAGCACTATGGGAGGTTGGAACACCGGGGAGCTGTTTTTT. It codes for CASTMGGWNTGELFF.

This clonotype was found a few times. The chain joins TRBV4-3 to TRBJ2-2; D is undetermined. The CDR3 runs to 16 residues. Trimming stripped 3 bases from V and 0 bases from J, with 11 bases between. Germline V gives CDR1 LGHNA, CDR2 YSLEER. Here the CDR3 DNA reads TGCGCCAGCAGCCAGGCCGGACGGGCGAACACCGGGGAGCTGTTTTTT. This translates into CASSQAGRANTGELFF.

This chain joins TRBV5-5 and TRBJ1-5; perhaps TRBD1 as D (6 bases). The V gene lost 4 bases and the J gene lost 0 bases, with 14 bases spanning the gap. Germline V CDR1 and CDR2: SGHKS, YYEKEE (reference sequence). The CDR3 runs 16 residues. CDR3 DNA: TGTGCCAGCAGCCTACACGGGACAACTAGCAATCAGCCCCAGCATTTT. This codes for CASSLHGTTSNQPQHF.

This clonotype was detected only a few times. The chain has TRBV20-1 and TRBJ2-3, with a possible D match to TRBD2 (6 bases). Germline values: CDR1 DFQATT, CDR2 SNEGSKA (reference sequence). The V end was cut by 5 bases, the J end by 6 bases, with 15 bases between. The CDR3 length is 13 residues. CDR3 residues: CSASGEGPDTQYF. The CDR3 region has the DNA TGCAGTGCTTCGGGAGAGGGCCCCGATACGCAGTATTTT.

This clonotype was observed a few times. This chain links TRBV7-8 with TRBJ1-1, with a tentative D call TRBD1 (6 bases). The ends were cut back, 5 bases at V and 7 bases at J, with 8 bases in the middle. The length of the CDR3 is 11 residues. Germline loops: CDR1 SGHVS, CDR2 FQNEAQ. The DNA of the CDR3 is TGTGCCAGCAGCACGGACAGTGAAGCTTTCTTT. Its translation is CASSTDSEAFF.

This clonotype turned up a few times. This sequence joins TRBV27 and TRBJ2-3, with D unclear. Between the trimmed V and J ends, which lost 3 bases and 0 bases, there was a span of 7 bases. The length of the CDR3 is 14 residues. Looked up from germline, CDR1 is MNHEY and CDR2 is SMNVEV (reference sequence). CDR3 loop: CASSFLPSTDTQYF. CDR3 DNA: TGTGCCAGCAGTTTCCTCCCTAGCACAGATACGCAGTATTTT.

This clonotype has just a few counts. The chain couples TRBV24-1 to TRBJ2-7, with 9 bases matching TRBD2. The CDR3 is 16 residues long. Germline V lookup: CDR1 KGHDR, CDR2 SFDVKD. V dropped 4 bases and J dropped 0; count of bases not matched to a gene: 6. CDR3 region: CATSDTTSGNSYEQYF. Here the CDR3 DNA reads TGTGCCACCAGTGACACGACTAGCGGAAACTCCTACGAGCAGTACTTC.

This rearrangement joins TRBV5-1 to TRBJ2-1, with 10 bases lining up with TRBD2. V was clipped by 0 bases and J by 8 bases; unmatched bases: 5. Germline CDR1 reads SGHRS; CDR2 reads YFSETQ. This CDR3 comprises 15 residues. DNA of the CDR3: TGCGCCAGCAGCTTGGCAACCGGGACTAGCGATGAGCAGTTCTTC. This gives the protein CASSLATGTSDEQFF.

The CDR3 DNA is TGTGCCAGCACCCTAATAGTCCACGAGCAGTACTTC. Translation gives CASTLIVHEQYF. The genes are TRBV21-1 and TRBJ2-7. TRBV21-1 is classified as a pseudogene. This CDR3 region has 12 residues.